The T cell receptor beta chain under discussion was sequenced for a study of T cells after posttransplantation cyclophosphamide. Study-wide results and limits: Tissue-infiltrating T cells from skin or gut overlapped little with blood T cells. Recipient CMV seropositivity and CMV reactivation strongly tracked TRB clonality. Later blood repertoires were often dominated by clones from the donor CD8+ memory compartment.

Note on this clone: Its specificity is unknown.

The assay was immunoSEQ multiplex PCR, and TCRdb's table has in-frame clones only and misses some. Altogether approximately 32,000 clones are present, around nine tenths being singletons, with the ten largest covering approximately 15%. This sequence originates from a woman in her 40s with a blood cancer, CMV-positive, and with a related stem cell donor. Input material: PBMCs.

DNA of the CDR3: TGCGCCAGCAGCAACCCAGCGGAGAACACCGGGGAGCTGTTTTTT. Protein product: CASSNPAENTGELFF. V gene TRBV4-1 combines with J gene TRBJ2-2, with TRBD2 as a possible D gene (5 bases). Trimming shortened V by 5 bases and J by 1 base, and 11 bases separated the two germline ends. The CDR3 runs to 15 residues. CDR1 and CDR2 from the germline V gene are MGHRA and YSYEKL.